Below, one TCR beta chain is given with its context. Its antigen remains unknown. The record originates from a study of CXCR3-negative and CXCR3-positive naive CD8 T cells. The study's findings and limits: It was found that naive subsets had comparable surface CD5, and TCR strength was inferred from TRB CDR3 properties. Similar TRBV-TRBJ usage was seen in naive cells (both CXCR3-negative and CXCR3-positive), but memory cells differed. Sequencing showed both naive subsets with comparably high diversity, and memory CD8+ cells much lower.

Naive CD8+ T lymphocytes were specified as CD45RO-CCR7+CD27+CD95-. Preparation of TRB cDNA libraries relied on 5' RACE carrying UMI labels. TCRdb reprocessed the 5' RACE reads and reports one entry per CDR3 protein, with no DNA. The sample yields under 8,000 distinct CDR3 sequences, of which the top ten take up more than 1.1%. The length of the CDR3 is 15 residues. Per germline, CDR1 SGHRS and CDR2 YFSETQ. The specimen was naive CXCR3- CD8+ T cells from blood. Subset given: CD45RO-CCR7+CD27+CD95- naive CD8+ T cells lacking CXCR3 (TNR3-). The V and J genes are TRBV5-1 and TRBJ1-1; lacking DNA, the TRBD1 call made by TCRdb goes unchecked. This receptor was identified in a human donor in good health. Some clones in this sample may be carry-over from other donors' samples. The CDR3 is CASSLAHREYPEAFF.